These 29 T cell receptor beta chains were sequenced from one sample in a study of blood T cell repertoires in COVID-19. Produced via immunoSEQ multiplex PCR; TCRdb's table is partial and in-frame only. The sample has under 200,000 clones; around 82% are singletons. The specimen was peripheral blood. The origin of the receptors is a man between 60 and 75 years old who had recovered from COVID-19.

This rearrangement joins TRBV7-2 to TRBJ2-5, with TRBD2 matching over 9 bases. CDR1 SGHTA and CDR2 FQGNSA come from the germline V gene. CDR3 length: 16 residues. J gave up 4 bases and V 0 bases, and 6 bases lay outside the gene matches. CDR3 sequence reads: CASSLARGGDGETQYF. For the CDR3, the DNA is TGTGCCAGCAGCTTAGCGCGCGGGGGGGACGGAGAGACCCAGTACTTC.

The chain uses TRBV6-5 and TRBJ1-2, with a tentative D call TRBD1 (6 bases). This CDR3 spans 15 amino acids. In germline, CDR1 is MNHEY, CDR2 SVGAGI. V gave up 8 bases and J gave up 4 bases, with 20 bases separating them. The CDR3 sequence: CASAPPRDNFYGYTF. The CDR3 coding sequence is TGTGCCAGCGCGCCTCCCCGGGACAACTTCTATGGCTACACCTTC.

This chain links TRBV30 with TRBJ2-5; 8 nucleotides match TRBD1. V dropped 0 bases and J dropped 4; count of bases not matched to a gene: 4. CDR1 and CDR2 from the germline V gene are GTSNPN and SVGIG (reference sequence). The CDR3 is 14 residues long. The CDR3 nucleotides are TGTGCCTGGAGTGTTCCTGGGACAGGAGAGACCCAGTACTTC. This codes for CAWSVPGTGETQYF.

This chain links TRBV7-6 with TRBJ2-7; TRBD1 matches at 10 bases. The junction had 5 bases not matched to a gene; V was cut back by 5 bases and J by 4 bases. Per the germline V gene, CDR1 is SGHVS and CDR2 is FNYEAQ. The CDR3 is made up of 14 amino acids. The CDR3, as DNA: TGTGCCAGCAGCATCGGACAGGGGGATTACGAGCAGTACTTC. It translates to CASSIGQGDYEQYF.

Turning to this clone: Other nucleotide sequences from this sample produce the same CDR3. The chain combines TRBV6-2 or TRBV6-3 with TRBJ1-1; 7 nucleotides line up with TRBD1. This CDR3 contains 14 residues. The J segment lost 2 bases and the V segment lost 0 bases, leaving 0 bases of the junction unmatched. The germline CDR1 and CDR2 sequences are MNHEY and SVGEGT. As DNA, the CDR3 is TGTGCCAGCAGTTACTCAGGGGGCAACACTGAAGCTTTCTTT. Translated: CASSYSGGNTEAFF.

The rearrangement joins TRBV4-1 to TRBJ1-2; D perhaps matches TRBD1 (5 bases). This CDR3 contains 14 residues. With 10 bases removed from V and 0 bases from J, the gap between germline ends came to 15 bases. CDR1 is MGHRA and CDR2 is YSYEKL in the germline V gene. The CDR3 sequence is CAIFSGFPNYGYTF. The DNA for the CDR3 is TGCGCCATTTTTTCAGGGTTTCCTAACTATGGCTACACCTTC.

This chain connects TRBV12-3 or TRBV12-4 to TRBJ2-3, with TRBD2 matching 7 bases. V shed 6 bases and J 8 bases; nucleotides not matched to a gene: 8. The CDR3 length is 13 residues. CDR3 sequence reads: CASSLGGAGTQYF. CDR3 bases: TGTGCCAGCAGCCTGGGAGGGGCTGGTACGCAGTATTTT.

The rearrangement links TRBV6-1 to TRBJ1-6, with D possibly matching TRBD1 (6 bases). Germline V gene sequence: CDR1 MNHNS, CDR2 SASEGT. V was cut by 4 bases and J by 6 bases, with 16 bases left in between. The CDR3 sequence is 16 residues long. CDR3 sequence (DNA): TGTGCCAGCAGTGCTACAGGGCGGCCGGGTAATTCACCCCTCCACTTT. Translated: CASSATGRPGNSPLHF.

The chain links TRBV5-4 to TRBJ1-6; 9 positions agree with TRBD1. The length of the CDR3 is 15 residues. CDR1 and CDR2 from the germline V gene are SGHNT and YYREEE (reference sequence). The trim removed 0 bases at V and 9 bases at J, leaving 4 bases unmatched. The CDR3 here is CASSLGDRVRSPLHF. The DNA of the CDR3 is TGTGCCAGCAGCTTGGGGGACAGGGTACGTTCACCCCTCCACTTT.

The chain is built from TRBV7-2 and TRBJ1-2, with a possible D match to TRBD1 (6 bases). Germline CDR1 and CDR2: SGHTA and FQGNSA. The V gene lost 8 bases and the J gene lost 4 bases, with 14 bases spanning the gap. The CDR3 covers 13 residues. This CDR3 reads CASAGDSFYGYTF. CDR3 bases: TGTGCCAGCGCAGGGGATAGCTTCTATGGCTACACCTTC.

The V and J genes are TRBV9 and TRBJ2-2; tentatively, D is TRBD2 (5 bases). The germline V and J ends were trimmed by 6 bases and 7 bases, with 13 bases remaining between them. Germline loops: CDR1 SGDLS, CDR2 YYNGEE. This CDR3 comprises 13 residues. The CDR3 nucleotides read TGTGCCAGCACCCAATCGGGGAGCGGGGAGCTGTTTTTT. Its protein is CASTQSGSGELFF.

This clone was detected a few times. J is TRBJ1-4 and V is TRBV5-1, with unresolved D. This CDR3 has 14 residues. Trimming took off 3 bases at V and 0 bases at J, with 6 bases between the two ends. CDR1 is SGHRS, CDR2 YFSETQ, per germline. The CDR3 protein is CASSWSATNEKLFF. Here the CDR3 DNA reads TGCGCCAGCAGCTGGAGCGCAACTAATGAAAAACTGTTTTTT.

The chain carries TRBV30 and TRBJ2-3; 12 nucleotides line up with TRBD2. CDR3 size: 14 residues. Germline lookup yields CDR1 GTSNPN and CDR2 SVGIG (reference sequence). J lost 10 bases, V lost 5 bases, and 10 bases had no gene match. CDR3 protein: CAWAPSGGAVAQYF. Written as DNA, the CDR3 is TGTGCCTGGGCTCCTAGCGGGGGGGCCGTAGCGCAGTATTTT. Full variable domain (outside the CDR3, taken from reference TRBV30 and TRBJ2-3): SQTIHQWPATLVQPVGSPLSLECTVEGTSNPNLYWYRQAAGRGLQLLFYSVGIGQISSEVPQNLSASRPQDRQFILSSKKLLLSDSGFYLCAWAPSGGAVAQYFGPGTRLTVL.

The rearrangement uses TRBV19 and TRBJ1-1, with D hard to call. Germline V gene lookup returns CDR1 LNHDA and CDR2 SQIVND (reference sequence). The CDR3 is made up of 16 amino acids. Trimming removed 9 bases from V and 1 base from J, with 21 bases in between. This CDR3 reads CASLTPNHGENTEAFF. In nucleotides, the CDR3 is TGTGCCAGCCTAACCCCCAACCATGGAGAGAACACTGAAGCTTTCTTT.

This chain uses TRBV3-1 (or the pseudogene TRBV3-2) with TRBJ2-1, with TRBD2 matching 7 bases. Germline CDR1 is LGHDT and CDR2 is YNNKEL (reference sequence). The CDR3 spans 19 residues. Losses at the gene ends were 5 bases for V and 9 bases for J; bases not matched to a gene: 25. CDR3 sequence (DNA): TGTGCCAGCAGCAATTTAAGAGTGTGGGGTACAACGACGGGGGGTGAGCAGTTCTTC. Translation: CASSNLRVWGTTTGGEQFF.

The chain has TRBV9 and TRBJ1-1; D possibly corresponds to TRBD1 (5 bases). Trimming stripped 2 bases from V and 6 bases from J, with 17 bases between. Germline V CDR1 and CDR2: SGDLS, YYNGEE. The CDR3 loop spans 15 amino acids. In nucleotides, the CDR3 is TGTGCCAGCAGCGTCCTGGGGCAAGGTCTTTCTGAAGCTTTCTTT. This gives the protein CASSVLGQGLSEAFF.

The rearrangement uses TRBV30 and TRBJ1-5; 7 bases agree with TRBD1. V shed 0 bases, J shed 2 bases, and the junction held 1 base outside the gene matches. Germline CDR1 GTSNPN, CDR2 SVGIG (reference sequence). The CDR3 is 14 residues long. The CDR3 DNA is TGTGCCTGGAGTGTTGACAGGGGCAATCAGCCCCAGCATTTT. Encoded protein: CAWSVDRGNQPQHF.

J is TRBJ2-7 and V is TRBV11-3, with 7 bases fitting TRBD1. CDR1 SGHNT and CDR2 YENEEA come from the germline V gene. The CDR3 is made up of 13 amino acids. V gave up 5 bases and J gave up 3 bases; unmatched junction bases: 4. CDR3 region: CASSPGQNYEQYF. The DNA of the CDR3 is TGTGCCAGCAGCCCGGGACAGAACTACGAGCAGTACTTC.

The chain combines TRBV7-6 with TRBJ2-5, with TRBD1 identical over 7 bases. The junction had 20 bases not matched to a gene; V was cut back by 6 bases and J by 10 bases. CDR1 is SGHVS and CDR2 is FNYEAQ in the germline V gene. The CDR3 covers 16 residues. CDR3 DNA sequence: TGTGCCAGCAGTCGCGACCCGGGGACAGCAAGAGGGAGCCAGTACTTC. Translation gives CASSRDPGTARGSQYF.

The chain uses TRBV5-1 and TRBJ2-7; 7 bases are shared with TRBD1. This CDR3 contains 15 residues. The germline gives CDR1 SGHRS, CDR2 YFSETQ. V was clipped by 2 bases and J by 2 bases; unmatched bases: 7. The CDR3 sequence: CASSFARDSTYEQYF. The CDR3 DNA reads as TGCGCCAGCAGCTTCGCTCGGGACAGCACCTACGAGCAGTACTTC.

The chain carries TRBV6-5 and TRBJ2-7, with D possibly being TRBD2 (5 bases). CDR3 length: 12 residues. Germline V gene sequence: CDR1 MNHEY, CDR2 SVGAGI. V lost 2 bases and J lost 5, with 7 bases in between. The CDR3 region is CASSYGGHEQYF. CDR3 DNA sequence: TGTGCCAGCAGTTACGGAGGCCACGAGCAGTACTTC.

The DNA of the CDR3 is TGTGCCAGCAGTCTCGGGACTTTTTCACCCCTCCACTTT. Protein product: CASSLGTFSPLHF. The chain has TRBV27 and TRBJ1-6; TRBD1 might be the D (5 bases). The germline V gene encodes CDR1 MNHEY and CDR2 SMNVEV (reference sequence). Trimming left V 5 bases short and J 9 bases short, with 11 bases between. This CDR3 contains 13 residues.

This clone occurred a few times. The V and J genes are TRBV7-9 and TRBJ1-5; D possibly corresponds to TRBD1 (6 bases). Germline V lookup: CDR1 SEHNR, CDR2 FQNEAQ (reference sequence). V lost 4 bases and J lost 1, with 17 bases in between. The CDR3 totals 17 residues. The CDR3 loop reads CASSSGAFRESNQPQHF. Here the CDR3 DNA reads TGTGCCAGCAGCTCAGGGGCGTTCCGAGAGAGCAATCAGCCCCAGCATTTT.

The chain joins TRBV19 to TRBJ2-5, with 9 bases fitting TRBD2. The ends lost 6 bases at V and 2 bases at J; junction bases unmatched: 13. The CDR3 is made up of 17 amino acids. Germline loops: CDR1 LNHDA, CDR2 SQIVND (reference sequence). The CDR3 nucleotides are TGTGCCAGTAGCGATCGGCAGGGCGGGGGGGAGCAAGAGACCCAGTACTTC. Translation: CASSDRQGGGEQETQYF.

This clone was detected only once. The chain recombines TRBV6-2 or TRBV6-3 with TRBJ2-1; 10 nucleotides match TRBD2. The trim removed 4 bases at V and 8 bases at J, leaving 11 bases unmatched. Germline V gives CDR1 MNHEY, CDR2 SVGEGT. CDR3 length equals 16 residues. For the CDR3, the DNA is TGTGCCAGCAGTTTAAGCGGGGGGGAGTTTTTTTATGAGCAGTTCTTC. Amino acid sequence: CASSLSGGEFFYEQFF.

The CDR3, as DNA: TGTGCCAGCATCCAACAGTTGGGGAACACTGAAGCTTTCTTT. It specifies CASIQQLGNTEAFF. The chain carries TRBV6-5 and TRBJ1-1, with D uncertain. This CDR3 spans 14 amino acids. The germline V gene encodes CDR1 MNHEY and CDR2 SVGAGI. V gave up 7 bases and J gave up 1 base, with 13 bases separating them.

The chain employs TRBV9 and TRBJ2-5, with 8 positions matching TRBD2. The germline V gene encodes CDR1 SGDLS and CDR2 YYNGEE. V was pared by 4 bases and J by 2 bases, with 10 bases of the junction left unmatched. The CDR3 runs to 16 residues. CDR3 amino acids: CASSPTGGGFQETQYF. In DNA, the CDR3 is TGTGCCAGCAGCCCCACTGGCGGGGGGTTTCAAGAGACCCAGTACTTC.

The chain joins TRBV7-2 to TRBJ1-2; D is uncertain. With 6 bases removed from V and 5 bases from J, the gap between germline ends came to 13 bases. The CDR3 totals 13 residues. From germline, CDR1 is SGHTA and CDR2 FQGNSA. The CDR3 nucleotides read TGTGCCAGCAGGCCGGGATCACTATATGGCTACACCTTC. Protein: CASRPGSLYGYTF.

This chain links TRBV5-1 with TRBJ2-7, with 9 positions matching TRBD1. The J segment lost 2 bases and the V segment lost 5 bases, leaving 5 bases of the junction unmatched. CDR1 and CDR2 from the germline V gene are SGHRS and YFSETQ. The CDR3 totals 14 residues. The CDR3 DNA reads as TGCGCCAGCAGACTGGGACAGGGCACCTACGAGCAGTACTTC. This gives the protein CASRLGQGTYEQYF.